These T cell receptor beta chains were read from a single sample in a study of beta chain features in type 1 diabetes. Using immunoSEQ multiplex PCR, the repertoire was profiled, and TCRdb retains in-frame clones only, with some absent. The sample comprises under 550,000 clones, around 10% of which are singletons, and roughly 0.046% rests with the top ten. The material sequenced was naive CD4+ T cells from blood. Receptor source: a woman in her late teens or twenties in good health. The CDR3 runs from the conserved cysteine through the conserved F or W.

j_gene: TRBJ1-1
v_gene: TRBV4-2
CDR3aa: CASSQGTLGTEAFF

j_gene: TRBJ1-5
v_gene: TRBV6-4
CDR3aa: CASTEGGCSSNQPQHF

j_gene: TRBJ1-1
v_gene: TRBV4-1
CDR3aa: CASSQDGFGEKNTEAFF

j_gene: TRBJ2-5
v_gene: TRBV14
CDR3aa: CASSQGPKTQYF

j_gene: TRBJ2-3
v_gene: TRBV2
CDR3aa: CASSLLAVNTDTQYF

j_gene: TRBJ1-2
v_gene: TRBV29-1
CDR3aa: CSVTPIFSGGYTF

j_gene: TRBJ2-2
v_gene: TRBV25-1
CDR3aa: CASTNAGGTGELFF

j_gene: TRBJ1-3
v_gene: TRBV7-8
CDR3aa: CASSLSGNTIYF

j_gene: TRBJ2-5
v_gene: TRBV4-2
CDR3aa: CASSQEIWTPQETQYF

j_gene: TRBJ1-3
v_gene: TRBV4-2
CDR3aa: CASSNSRQGYTIYF

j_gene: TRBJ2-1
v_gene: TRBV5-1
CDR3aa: CASSLDGNSYNEQFF

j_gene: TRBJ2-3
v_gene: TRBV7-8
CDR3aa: CASSNRRGARTDTQYF

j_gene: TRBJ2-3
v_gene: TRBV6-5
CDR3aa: CASSYSRRTDTQYF

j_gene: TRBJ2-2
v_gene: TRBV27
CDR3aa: CASSLESGRKGTGELFF

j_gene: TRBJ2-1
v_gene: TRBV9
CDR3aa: CASSTSGSSYNEQFF

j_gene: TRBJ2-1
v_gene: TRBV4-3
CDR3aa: CASSQVVKSSYNEQFF

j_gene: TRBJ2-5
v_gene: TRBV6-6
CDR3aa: CASSYQGLETQYF

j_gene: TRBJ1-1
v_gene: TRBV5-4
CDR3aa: CASSLLQGNTEAFF

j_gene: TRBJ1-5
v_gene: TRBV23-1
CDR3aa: CASRDHRGGNQPQHF

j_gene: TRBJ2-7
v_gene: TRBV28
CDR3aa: CASSLADPSYEQYF

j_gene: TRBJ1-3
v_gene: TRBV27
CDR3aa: CATRTGNTIYF

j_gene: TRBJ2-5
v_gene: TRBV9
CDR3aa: CASSVTSGLQETQYF

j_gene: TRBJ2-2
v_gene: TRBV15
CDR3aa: CATSRDERDYGELFF

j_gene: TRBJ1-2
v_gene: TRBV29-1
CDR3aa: CSVGGYGYTF

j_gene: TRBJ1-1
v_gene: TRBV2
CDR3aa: CASSVQGSTEAFF

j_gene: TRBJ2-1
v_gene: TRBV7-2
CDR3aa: CASSSALSSYNEQFF

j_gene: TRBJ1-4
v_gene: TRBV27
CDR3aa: CASSRATNEKLFF

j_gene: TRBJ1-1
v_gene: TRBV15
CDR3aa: CATSRPTGARNTEAFF

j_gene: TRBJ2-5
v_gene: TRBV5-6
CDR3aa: CASSRPTGQETQYF

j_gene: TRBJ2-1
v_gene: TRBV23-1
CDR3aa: CASSQLVTSAPRRSSYNEQFF

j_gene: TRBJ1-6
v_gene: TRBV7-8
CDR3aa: CASSQTGDSPLHF

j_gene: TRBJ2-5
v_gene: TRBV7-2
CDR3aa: CASSLLGLLAKETQYF

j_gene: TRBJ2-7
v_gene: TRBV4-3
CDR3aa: CASSQEGPPGYEQYF

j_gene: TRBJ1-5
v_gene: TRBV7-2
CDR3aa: CASSSESQPQHF

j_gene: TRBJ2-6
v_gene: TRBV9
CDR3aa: CASSPRHTRGGANVLTF

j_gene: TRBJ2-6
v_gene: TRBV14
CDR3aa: CASSLERGHGANVLTF

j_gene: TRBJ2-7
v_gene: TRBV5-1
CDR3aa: CASSLNRGLYEQYF

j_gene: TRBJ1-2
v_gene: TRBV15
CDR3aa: CATSKGPQGYYGYTF

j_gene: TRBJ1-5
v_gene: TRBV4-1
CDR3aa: CASSQVKGGGNQPQHF

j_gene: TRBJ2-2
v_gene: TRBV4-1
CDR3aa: CASSQGQANTGELFF

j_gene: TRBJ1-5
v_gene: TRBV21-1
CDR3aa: CASSKVLGGQPQHF

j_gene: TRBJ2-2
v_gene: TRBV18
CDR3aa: CASSPRGATGELFF

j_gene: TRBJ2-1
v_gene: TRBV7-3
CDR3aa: CASSLDDRVADNEQFF

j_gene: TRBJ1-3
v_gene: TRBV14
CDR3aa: CASSQVYGDTIYF

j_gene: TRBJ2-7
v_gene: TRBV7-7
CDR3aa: CASSPGQGYEQYF

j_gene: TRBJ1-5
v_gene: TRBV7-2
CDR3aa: CASSLHGEGWNQPQHF

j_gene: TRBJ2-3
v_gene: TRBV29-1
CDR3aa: CSGTSTDTQYF

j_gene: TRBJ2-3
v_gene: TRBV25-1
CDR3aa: CASSERGRQDTQYF

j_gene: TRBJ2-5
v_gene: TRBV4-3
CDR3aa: CASSQEWGAAQETQYF

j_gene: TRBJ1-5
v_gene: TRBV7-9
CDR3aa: CASSFREGYQPQHF

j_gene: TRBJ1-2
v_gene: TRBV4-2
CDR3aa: CASSQPLDIERRF

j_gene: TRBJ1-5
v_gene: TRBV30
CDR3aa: CAWSEYRNQPQHF

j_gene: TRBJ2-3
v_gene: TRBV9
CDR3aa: CASSTDQGIAGRDTQYF

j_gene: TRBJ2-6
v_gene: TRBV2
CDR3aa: CASSESGGANVLTF

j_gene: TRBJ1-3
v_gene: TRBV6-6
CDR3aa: CASRYRDAGNTIYF